This TCR beta chain was captured in a study of cytomegalovirus exposure and HLA in healthy donors. Study conclusions and caveats: Later examination showed HLA-associated TCR beta chains had greater clonal expansion than equally common others. In the analysis, some V segments, TRBV6-2 and TRBV6-3 included, were excluded as indistinguishable. Within a later analysis, the majority of CMV-associated TCR beta chains appeared HLA-restricted. Common viral pathogens seemed, in a later analysis, to connect with several of the most significant clusters.

A remark on this clone: Antigen specificity is unknown.

Germline V gene lookup returns CDR1 MNHNS and CDR2 SASEGT. The J segment lost 6 bases and the V segment lost 7 bases, leaving 11 bases of the junction unmatched. CDR3 length equals 15 residues. The PCR employed 60 Vbeta primers together with 13 Jbeta primers. Data came from immunoSEQ multiplex PCR; TCRdb stores just in-frame clones and leaves some out. The sample lists about 160,000 clones, approximately 88% occurring once. This sequence was found in a young woman in good health and CMV-seronegative. Sequencing input: PBMCs. The J gene is TRBJ2-2, the V gene TRBV6-1; 7 bases are shared with TRBD2. CDR3: CASMWGGSLAGELFF. The DNA of the CDR3 is TGTGCCAGCATGTGGGGCGGGAGCTTGGCCGGGGAGCTGTTTTTT.